The rows below give T cell receptor beta chains drawn from one sample of a study of cytotoxic CD8 clonotypes in ibrutinib-treated CLL. Assay: immunoSEQ multiplex PCR; the TCRdb copy retains only in-frame clones and omits some. The sample gives about 130,000 clones, 80% to 90% of which show up once; around 2.1% is in the top ten. Sample: PBMCs, taken after 24 months of ibrutinib treatment. These TCRs come from a human donor with chronic lymphocytic leukemia. The CDR3 runs from the conserved cysteine through the conserved F or W. Each record gives: J gene, clone size, V gene, D gene, CDR3 DNA, CDR3 protein. D genes are given only for firm matches. Where a row states a size, it is once, few, many or the class of an expanded clone; other rows omit it.

J gene: TRBJ1-2; clone size: NA; V gene: TRBV21-1; D gene: NA; CDR3 DNA: TGTGCCAGCAGCAAAATGCTTTCAGGGGGTGGCTACACCTTC; CDR3 protein: CASSKMLSGGGYTF
J gene: TRBJ2-2; clone size: NA; V gene: TRBV18; D gene: TRBD2; CDR3 DNA: TGTGCCAGCTCACCGACTAGCGGGAGACGAAACACCGGGGAGCTGTTTTTT; CDR3 protein: CASSPTSGRRNTGELFF
J gene: TRBJ1-2; clone size: NA; V gene: TRBV28; D gene: NA; CDR3 DNA: TGTGCCAGCAGCCTTCAAGACTATGGCTACACCTTC; CDR3 protein: CASSLQDYGYTF
J gene: TRBJ2-1; clone size: few; V gene: TRBV7-2; D gene: TRBD2; CDR3 DNA: TGTGCCAGCAGCAAAGATAGCGGGGGGGCCCGCAGTGAGCAGTTCTTC; CDR3 protein: CASSKDSGGARSEQFF
J gene: TRBJ2-7; clone size: NA; V gene: TRBV27; D gene: NA; CDR3 DNA: TGTGCCAGCACCGCCCCTACCCACGAGCAGTACTTC; CDR3 protein: CASTAPTHEQYF
J gene: TRBJ1-2; clone size: NA; V gene: TRBV2; D gene: NA; CDR3 DNA: TGTGCCAGCAGTGAAGACAGGCGCTACTATGGCTACACCTTC; CDR3 protein: CASSEDRRYYGYTF
J gene: TRBJ1-5; clone size: NA; V gene: TRBV28; D gene: TRBD1; CDR3 DNA: TGTGCCAGCAGTTTAGGACAGGTGAGAGGTCAGCCCCAGCATTTT; CDR3 protein: CASSLGQVRGQPQHF
J gene: TRBJ2-5; clone size: once; V gene: TRBV7-2; D gene: NA; CDR3 DNA: TGTGCCAGCAGCTTAGGACGGACGATCCAAGAGACCCAGTACTTC; CDR3 protein: CASSLGRTIQETQYF
J gene: TRBJ1-5; clone size: NA; V gene: TRBV7-9; D gene: TRBD1; CDR3 DNA: TGTGCCAGCAGCTCCCGGGACAGAGGCCAGCCCCAGCATTTT; CDR3 protein: CASSSRDRGQPQHF
J gene: TRBJ2-7; clone size: NA; V gene: TRBV5-1; D gene: TRBD2; CDR3 DNA: TGCGCCAGCAGCTTGGGTTTAGCGGGAGACTACGAGCAGTACTTC; CDR3 protein: CASSLGLAGDYEQYF
J gene: TRBJ1-3; clone size: NA; V gene: TRBV28; D gene: NA; CDR3 DNA: TGTTCCAGCGGGACCTCTGGAAACACCATATATTTT; CDR3 protein: CSSGTSGNTIYF
J gene: TRBJ1-2; clone size: NA; V gene: TRBV28; D gene: TRBD1; CDR3 DNA: TGTGCCAGCATTTCAGGGGGCGAGTACTATGGCTACACCTTC; CDR3 protein: CASISGGEYYGYTF
J gene: TRBJ2-3; clone size: NA; V gene: TRBV5-1; D gene: TRBD1; CDR3 DNA: TGCGCCAGCAGCTTGGGGCAGGGGGCAGATACGCAGTATTTT; CDR3 protein: CASSLGQGADTQYF
J gene: TRBJ1-5; clone size: NA; V gene: TRBV6-5; D gene: NA; CDR3 DNA: TGTGCCAGCACCGGACGAGTGGGTCAGCCCCAGCATTTT; CDR3 protein: CASTGRVGQPQHF
J gene: TRBJ2-1; clone size: few; V gene: TRBV19; D gene: TRBD2; CDR3 DNA: TGTGCCAGTAGGCCCGAAGCGGGGAGGGGCTACAATGAGCAGTTCTTC; CDR3 protein: CASRPEAGRGYNEQFF
J gene: TRBJ1-2; clone size: NA; V gene: TRBV28; D gene: NA; CDR3 DNA: TGTGCCAGCACCAACGGGTTCGCCAGCGGTTTC; CDR3 protein: CASTNGFASGF
J gene: TRBJ2-5; clone size: few; V gene: TRBV7-2; D gene: TRBD1; CDR3 DNA: TGTGCCAGCAGCCCCTCCGGGACAGGGGCGGGAGAGACCCAGTACTTC; CDR3 protein: CASSPSGTGAGETQYF
J gene: TRBJ2-1; clone size: NA; V gene: TRBV11-3; D gene: NA; CDR3 DNA: TGTGCCAGCAGCCCCACTAATTCTAATGAGCAGTTCTTC; CDR3 protein: CASSPTNSNEQFF
J gene: TRBJ2-7; clone size: NA; V gene: TRBV5-4; D gene: TRBD1; CDR3 DNA: TGTGCCAGCAGCCCAGGGACAGGGGAGTACGAGCAGTACTTC; CDR3 protein: CASSPGTGEYEQYF
J gene: TRBJ1-1; clone size: NA; V gene: TRBV9; D gene: NA; CDR3 DNA: TGTGCCAGCAGCGTAGAACCAGGGCTGAACACTGAAGCTTTCTTT; CDR3 protein: CASSVEPGLNTEAFF
J gene: TRBJ1-5; clone size: NA; V gene: TRBV19; D gene: NA; CDR3 DNA: TGTGCCAGTAGTATGAACAGCAATCAGCCCCAGCATTTT; CDR3 protein: CASSMNSNQPQHF
J gene: TRBJ1-2; clone size: NA; V gene: TRBV4-2; D gene: NA; CDR3 DNA: TGTGCCAGCAGCCAAGATCCCGGCTATGGCTACACCTTC; CDR3 protein: CASSQDPGYGYTF
J gene: TRBJ2-7; clone size: NA; V gene: TRBV7-9; D gene: NA; CDR3 DNA: TGTGCCAGCAGCCCAAACTCTGGGGCCCCCACCTACGAGCAGTACTTC; CDR3 protein: CASSPNSGAPTYEQYF
J gene: TRBJ1-1; clone size: NA; V gene: TRBV7-2; D gene: NA; CDR3 DNA: TGTGCCAGCAGCCCCGCCAGGGGCGGGACTGAAGCTTTCTTT; CDR3 protein: CASSPARGGTEAFF
J gene: TRBJ2-7; clone size: NA; V gene: TRBV30; D gene: TRBD2; CDR3 DNA: TGTGCCTGGAGTTCGGGGGGTGCAACTCACTACGAGCAGTACTTC; CDR3 protein: CAWSSGGATHYEQYF